A single sample gave rise to the 21 T cell receptor beta chains below, sequenced in a study of T cell responses to AZD1222 COVID-19 vaccine. Produced via immunoSEQ multiplex PCR; TCRdb's table is partial and in-frame only. Of 170,000 or so clones in the sample, 88% are singletons; the top ten hold 9.5% to 13%. This material consisted of peripheral blood, taken 28 days after the second AZD1222 dose. Receptors originate from an adult who received the AZD1222 COVID-19 vaccine.

This chain links TRBV7-2 with TRBJ2-3; 10 nucleotides match TRBD2. The CDR3 spans 15 residues. The germline CDR1 and CDR2 sequences are SGHTA and FQGNSA. V was clipped by 3 bases and J by 6 bases; unmatched bases: 6. The CDR3: CASSFKAGGIDTQYF. CDR3 nucleotide sequence: TGTGCCAGCAGCTTTAAAGCGGGGGGGATCGATACGCAGTATTTT.

The chain has TRBV21-1 and TRBJ1-6. TRBV21-1 is flagged as a pseudogene. This CDR3 spans 16 amino acids. CDR3 sequence (DNA): TGTGCCAGCAGCAAAGGGGTTAGCTCCTATAATTCACCCCTCCACTTT. The encoded protein is CASSKGVSSYNSPLHF.

This chain connects TRBV25-1 to TRBJ1-2; weak D call: TRBD1 (6 bases). This CDR3 has 14 amino acids. Trimming took off 4 bases at V and 4 bases at J, with 13 bases between the two ends. Germline lookup yields CDR1 MGHDK and CDR2 SYGVNS. This CDR3 is CASSGGTLVYGYTF. CDR3 DNA sequence: TGTGCCAGCAGTGGCGGGACACTCGTCTATGGCTACACCTTC.

The count of this clone is one. V usage is TRBV7-9 and J usage is TRBJ1-3; possibly TRBD1 for D (5 bases). Trimming cost V 1 base and J 0 bases, with 7 bases left between them. Germline assignment: CDR1 SEHNR and CDR2 FQNEAQ (reference sequence). The CDR3 sequence is 15 residues long. The CDR3 reads CASSLGDDSGNTIYF. The CDR3 bases are TGTGCCAGCAGCTTAGGGGACGACTCTGGAAACACCATATATTTT.

J is TRBJ1-1 and V is TRBV7-9; 11 bases line up with TRBD1. In germline, CDR1 is SEHNR, CDR2 FQNEAQ (reference sequence). This CDR3 region has 13 residues. With V trimmed by 7 bases and J by 7 bases, 5 bases remained unmatched. The CDR3 sequence: CASMDRGLGEAFF. The CDR3 coding sequence is TGTGCCAGCATGGACAGGGGGCTAGGTGAAGCTTTCTTT.

In its sample, this clone was seen once. V gene TRBV19 combines with J gene TRBJ1-6; the match to TRBD1 covers 10 bases. CDR1 is LNHDA, CDR2 SQIVND, per germline (reference sequence). This CDR3 is built from 14 residues. Losses at the gene ends were 7 bases for V and 12 bases for J; bases not matched to a gene: 9. The DNA of the CDR3 is TGTGCCAGTACCGCACCGGGACAGGGGTTACCCCTCCACTTT. Its protein product is CASTAPGQGLPLHF.

This sequence joins TRBV14 and TRBJ2-1, with 12 positions matching TRBD1. This CDR3 spans 17 amino acids. Trimming took 0 bases from V and 6 from J; bases not matched to a gene: 6. CDR1 is SGHDN and CDR2 is FVKESK in the germline V gene. The CDR3 coding sequence is TGTGCCAGCAGCCAAGACCTCGGGACAGGGGGCTTCAATGAGCAGTTCTTC. It specifies CASSQDLGTGGFNEQFF.

The V gene is TRBV5-8, the J gene TRBJ1-2; D gene ambiguous. The V gene lost 4 bases and the J gene lost 6 bases, with 13 bases spanning the gap. Germline CDR1 SGHTS, CDR2 YDEGEE. The CDR3 has 13 amino acids. Here the CDR3 reads CASSHDAGNGYTF. The CDR3 coding sequence is TGTGCCAGCAGCCACGATGCGGGCAATGGCTACACCTTC. The whole variable domain, filled in from reference TRBV5-8 and TRBJ1-2, reads EAGVTQSPTHLIKTRGQQATLRCSPISGHTSVYWYQQALGLGLQFLLWYDEGEERNRGNFPPRFSGRQFPNYSSELNVNALELEDSALYLCASSHDAGNGYTFGSGTRLTVV.

This clone was recorded once. The rearrangement links TRBV27 to TRBJ2-2; 7 nucleotides match TRBD2. V lost 2 bases and J lost 0; bases outside the gene matches: 3. This CDR3 contains 16 residues. Germline CDR1 MNHEY, CDR2 SMNVEV (reference sequence). For the CDR3, the DNA is TGTGCCAGCAGTTTAAAACGGGGGGCGAACACCGGGGAGCTGTTTTTT. It translates to CASSLKRGANTGELFF.

This clone came up once. CDR3 residues: CASSLAGNRGAEAFF. CDR3 bases: TGCGCCAGCAGCTTGGCCGGGAACAGGGGCGCTGAAGCTTTCTTT. This sequence joins TRBV5-1 and TRBJ1-1; 7 positions agree with TRBD1. CDR3 length: 15 residues. Germline CDR1 and CDR2: SGHRS and YFSETQ. J was trimmed by 6 bases and V by 0 bases; bases with no gene match: 8. The entire variable domain, with the rest obtained from reference TRBV5-1 and TRBJ1-1, is as follows: KAGVTQTPRYLIKTRGQQVTLSCSPISGHRSVSWYQQTPGQGLQFLFEYFSETQRNKGNFPGRFSGRQFSNSRSEMNVSTLELGDSALYLCASSLAGNRGAEAFFGQGTRLTVV.

The chain couples TRBV4-3 to TRBJ2-2, with D uncertain. The germline gives CDR1 LGHNA, CDR2 YSLEER. Deletions cut 4 bases from V and 6 bases from J, with 15 bases between. The CDR3 has 15 residues. The CDR3 protein is CASSLDPTRAGELFF. CDR3 DNA: TGCGCCAGCAGCCTAGACCCTACAAGAGCCGGGGAGCTGTTTTTT.

The chain couples TRBV10-1 to TRBJ2-7; 8 bases line up with TRBD2. From germline, CDR1 is WNHNN and CDR2 SYGVQD (reference sequence). The CDR3 consists of 14 residues. V dropped 4 bases and J dropped 2; count of bases not matched to a gene: 4. The CDR3, as DNA: TGCGCCAGCAGTGCAGCGGGGGACGCCTACGAGCAGTACTTC. Residues: CASSAAGDAYEQYF.

The V call is TRBV12-3 or TRBV12-4, the J call TRBJ1-2; D ambiguous. The CDR3 extends over 12 amino acids. The V and J ends lost 3 bases and 7 bases respectively, with 9 bases between them. CDR3: CASSFHRFGYTF. The CDR3 DNA reads TGTGCCAGCAGTTTCCACAGATTTGGCTACACCTTC.

The CDR3 nucleotides are TGTGCCAGCAGCCAGCCCCCGGGACAGGGGTCGTTCCAAGAGACCCAGTACTTC. Its translation: CASSQPPGQGSFQETQYF. V is TRBV3-1 (or the pseudogene TRBV3-2) and J is TRBJ2-5, with 10 nucleotides matching TRBD1. V was pared by 3 bases and J by 1 base, with 11 bases of the junction left unmatched. The CDR3 has 18 residues. The germline CDR1 and CDR2 sequences are LGHDT and YNNKEL (reference sequence).

The chain uses TRBV6-5 and TRBJ1-3; D ambiguous. Trimming removed 2 bases at V and 0 bases at J, with 8 bases between. The CDR3 sequence is 15 residues long. Germline CDR1 reads MNHEY; CDR2 reads SVGAGI. In DNA, the CDR3 is TGTGCCAGCAGTTACGGAGACACCTCTGGAAACACCATATATTTT. The encoded protein is CASSYGDTSGNTIYF.

The rearrangement uses TRBV7-2 and TRBJ1-6; D might be TRBD1 (5 bases). The germline V gene has CDR1 SGHTA and CDR2 FQGNSA. V was pared by 5 bases and J by 9 bases, with 14 bases between. CDR3 size: 14 residues. CDR3 nucleotides: TGTGCCAGCAGCCAAAATGCCAGGGTTTCACCCCTCCACTTT. The encoded protein is CASSQNARVSPLHF. Full variable domain (remainder filled in from reference TRBV7-2 and TRBJ1-6): GAGVSQSPSNKVTEKGKDVELRCDPISGHTALYWYRQSLGQGLEFLIYFQGNSAPDKSGLPSDRFSAERTGGSVSTLTIQRTQQEDSAVYLCASSQNARVSPLHFGNGTRLTVT.

The chain recombines TRBV10-3 with TRBJ2-1, with 15 bases aligning to TRBD2. The CDR3 is made up of 15 amino acids. The V and J ends lost 10 bases and 7 bases, in that order; junction bases with no gene match: 8. Germline assignment: CDR1 ENHRY and CDR2 SYGVKD. CDR3 region: CATTNGLAGGNEQFF. CDR3 nucleotides: TGTGCCACCACCAATGGACTAGCGGGGGGGAATGAGCAGTTCTTC.

The table lists this clone with a count of one. The sample carries other DNA sequences with the same CDR3. The V and J genes are TRBV5-5 and TRBJ1-1; no clear D. CDR3 length: 13 residues. The V end lost 0 bases, the J end lost 3 bases, and 6 bases lay between the germline ends. The germline gives CDR1 SGHKS, CDR2 YYEKEE (reference sequence). This CDR3 reads CASSLAGDTEAFF. The CDR3 nucleotides are TGTGCCAGCAGCTTGGCTGGGGACACTGAAGCTTTCTTT.

The chain is built from TRBV5-1 and TRBJ2-6; a possible D gene is TRBD2 (6 bases). Germline CDR1 SGHRS, CDR2 YFSETQ. The CDR3 length is 15 residues. V was trimmed by 1 base and J by 2 bases, leaving 7 bases between them. In DNA, the CDR3 is TGCGCCAGCAGCTTGTCGGGAGCTGGGGCCAACGTCCTGACTTTC. It codes for CASSLSGAGANVLTF. The whole variable domain, remainder taken from reference TRBV5-1 and TRBJ2-6, is KAGVTQTPRYLIKTRGQQVTLSCSPISGHRSVSWYQQTPGQGLQFLFEYFSETQRNKGNFPGRFSGRQFSNSRSEMNVSTLELGDSALYLCASSLSGAGANVLTFGAGSRLTVL.

The rearrangement links TRBV7-9 to TRBJ2-7; D is unclear. Germline V gene data show CDR1 as SEHNR and CDR2 as FQNEAQ (reference sequence). The V gene lost 4 bases and the J gene lost 2 bases, with 6 bases spanning the gap. The CDR3 consists of 12 residues. CDR3 amino acids: CASSSEAYEQYF. The CDR3 DNA is TGTGCCAGCAGCTCAGAGGCCTACGAGCAGTACTTC.

V gene TRBV7-6 combines with J gene TRBJ1-5; D may be TRBD1 (5 bases). Trimming left V 2 bases short and J 10 bases short, with 24 bases between. The CDR3 is 17 residues long. Germline loops: CDR1 SGHVS, CDR2 FNYEAQ. The CDR3 bases are TGTGCCAGCAGCTTAAAAGTCTACGGAAAGGGAGGGGACCCCCAGCATTTT. It specifies CASSLKVYGKGGDPQHF.